Following are 32 T cell receptor beta chains from one sample sequenced in a study of early stage breast cancer tumors. Here immunoSEQ multiplex PCR was the method, and the copy in TCRdb shows in-frame clones only, minus some. The sample carries several thousand clones, about 73% recorded once. The sequencing input was normal breast tissue next to the tumor. Receptors originate from a person between 65 and 79 years old with breast cancer.

The chain is built from TRBV2 and TRBJ1-3; D gene unclear. Germline V lookup: CDR1 SNHLY, CDR2 FYNNEI. The CDR3 spans 16 residues. With 3 bases removed from V and 3 bases from J, the gap between germline ends came to 15 bases. Written as DNA, the CDR3 is TGTGCCAGCAGTGAGCGAGGGATCCGCAGTGGAAACACCATATATTTT. Encoded protein: CASSERGIRSGNTIYF.

In this sample, this clone turned up a few times. J is TRBJ2-5 and V is TRBV6-6, with 10 bases lining up with TRBD2. CDR3 size: 16 residues. CDR1 is MNHNY, CDR2 SVGAGI, per germline (reference sequence). V was clipped by 2 bases and J by 2 bases; unmatched bases: 5. This CDR3 reads CASSYPKLAGQETQYF. The CDR3 nucleotides are TGTGCCAGCAGTTACCCAAAACTAGCGGGGCAAGAGACCCAGTACTTC.

As DNA, the CDR3 is TGTGCCAGCTCACCAGGGACAGGGTCCCAAGAGACCCAGTACTTC. Residues: CASSPGTGSQETQYF. This chain connects TRBV18 to TRBJ2-5; TRBD1 aligns across 9 bases. With 2 bases clipped from V and 1 base from J, the junction kept 2 bases outside the gene matches. The CDR3 extends over 15 amino acids. Germline assignment: CDR1 KGHSH and CDR2 LQKENI. The entire variable domain, with the rest obtained from reference TRBV18 and TRBJ2-5, is as follows: NAGVMQNPRHLVRRRGQEARLRCSPMKGHSHVYWYRQLPEEGLKFMVYLQKENIIDESGMPKERFSAEFPKEGPSILRIQQVVRGDSAAYFCASSPGTGSQETQYFGPGTRLLVL.

CDR3 loop: CATTEQGAKIGELFF. The CDR3 DNA is TGTGCCACCACGGAACAGGGGGCGAAAATCGGGGAGCTGTTTTTT. The chain carries TRBV2 and TRBJ2-2; 9 bases align to TRBD1. The CDR3 runs 15 residues. CDR1 is SNHLY, CDR2 FYNNEI, per germline. Trimming removed 10 bases from V and 7 bases from J; junction bases left unmatched: 13.

This clone turned up a few times. The chain has TRBV4-2 and TRBJ1-1; no clear D. Trimming cost V 1 base and J 1 base, with 7 bases left between them. CDR1 is LGHNA, CDR2 YNFKEQ, per germline. The length of the CDR3 is 14 residues. DNA of the CDR3: TGTGCCAGCAGCCAAGGTCAGTCGAACACTGAAGCTTTCTTT. This encodes CASSQGQSNTEAFF.

This rearrangement joins TRBV6-1 to TRBJ2-5, with 12 bases lining up with TRBD2. Germline assignment: CDR1 MNHNS and CDR2 SASEGT. The V gene end was trimmed by 8 bases and the J gene end by 2 bases; junction bases not matched to a gene: 6. The CDR3 totals 15 residues. CDR3 bases: TGTGCCAGCGAGAGACTAGCGGGGGAACAAGAGACCCAGTACTTC. Encoded protein: CASERLAGEQETQYF.

The CDR3: CASSYRHGGNGYTF. DNA of the CDR3: TGTGCCAGCAGTTACCGACACGGAGGGAATGGCTACACCTTC. J is TRBJ1-2 and V is TRBV5-5; no reliable D call. The CDR3 contains 14 residues. Germline V gene data show CDR1 as SGHKS and CDR2 as YYEKEE (reference sequence). V dropped 5 bases and J dropped 6 bases, with 17 bases sitting between them.

J is TRBJ2-3 and V is TRBV5-4; tentatively, D is TRBD1 (6 bases). V dropped 0 bases and J dropped 0 bases, with 8 bases sitting between them. CDR3 size: 15 residues. The germline CDR1 and CDR2 sequences are SGHNT and YYREEE (reference sequence). The CDR3 region has the DNA TGTGCCAGCAGCTTGGCCGACAGGAGCACAGATACGCAGTATTTT. Translation: CASSLADRSTDTQYF. The whole variable domain, remainder taken from reference TRBV5-4 and TRBJ2-3, is ETGVTQSPTHLIKTRGQQVTLRCSSQSGHNTVSWYQQALGQGPQFIFQYYREEENGRGNFPPRFSGLQFPNYSSELNVNALELDDSALYLCASSLADRSTDTQYFGPGTRLTVL.

The V and J genes are TRBV9 and TRBJ2-5, with 14 bases lining up with TRBD2. Germline values: CDR1 SGDLS, CDR2 YYNGEE. V gave up 2 bases and J gave up 2 bases; unmatched junction bases: 5. This CDR3 spans 17 amino acids. The CDR3 sequence is CASSVGLAGDAQETQYF. The CDR3, as DNA: TGTGCCAGCAGCGTGGGACTAGCGGGGGATGCACAAGAGACCCAGTACTTC. Using reference TRBV9 and TRBJ2-5 for the parts outside the CDR3, the full variable domain is DSGVTQTPKHLITATGQRVTLRCSPRSGDLSVYWYQQSLDQGLQFLIQYYNGEERAKGNILERFSAQQFPDLHSELNLSSLELGDSALYFCASSVGLAGDAQETQYFGPGTRLLVL.

This clone was detected once. The chain has TRBV9 and TRBJ2-1; 9 bases are shared with TRBD2. Per the germline V gene, CDR1 is SGDLS and CDR2 is YYNGEE. The CDR3 has 15 residues. V lost 2 bases, J lost 2 bases, and 2 bases stayed unmatched. This CDR3 is CASSVVAGAYNEQFF. As DNA, the CDR3 is TGTGCCAGCAGCGTCGTAGCGGGAGCCTACAATGAGCAGTTCTTC.

The chain has TRBV6-6 and TRBJ2-7, with D perhaps TRBD2 (6 bases). Germline V gives CDR1 MNHNY, CDR2 SVGAGI (reference sequence). This CDR3 contains 13 residues. V was clipped by 4 bases and J by 2 bases, with 9 bases between them. The CDR3 reads CASSWGRTYEQYF. CDR3 coding DNA: TGTGCCAGCAGTTGGGGGAGGACCTACGAGCAGTACTTC.

The chain links TRBV11-2 to TRBJ2-7, with D perhaps TRBD2 (6 bases). The V and J ends lost 4 bases and 4 bases respectively, with 20 bases between them. Per germline, CDR1 SGHAT and CDR2 FQNNGV. This CDR3 spans 16 amino acids. The CDR3 coding sequence is TGTGCCAGCAGCTCTAGCCCGGGACTCCCATTGTACGAGCAGTACTTC. Translation: CASSSSPGLPLYEQYF.

The chain combines TRBV6-6 with TRBJ2-2; D gene ambiguous. CDR3 length: 14 amino acids. Germline V gives CDR1 MNHNY, CDR2 SVGAGI (reference sequence). V was cut by 6 bases and J by 2 bases, with 10 bases left in between. In DNA, the CDR3 is TGTGCCAGCAGGCAGACTGGAAACACCGGGGAGCTGTTTTTT. Translated, it gives CASRQTGNTGELFF.

This rearrangement joins TRBV29-1 to TRBJ2-1; 8 nucleotides agree with TRBD2. Germline assignment: CDR1 SQVTM and CDR2 ANQGSEA. With 4 bases clipped from V and 6 bases from J, the junction kept 2 bases outside the gene matches. CDR3 length equals 12 residues. The CDR3 protein is CSVVLAVNEQFF. CDR3 bases: TGCAGCGTTGTACTAGCGGTCAATGAGCAGTTCTTC.

The V gene is TRBV29-1, the J gene TRBJ1-1, with D hard to call. V was clipped by 5 bases and J by 2 bases, with 15 bases between them. Germline-derived CDR1 and CDR2 are SQVTM and ANQGSEA. This CDR3 region has 14 residues. The DNA for the CDR3 is TGCAGCGTTCGGGAGCAAAACCTTAACACTGAAGCTTTCTTT. Amino acid sequence: CSVREQNLNTEAFF. The full variable domain, rest sourced from reference TRBV29-1 and TRBJ1-1, is SAVISQKPSRDICQRGTSLTIQCQVDSQVTMMFWYRQQPGQSLTLIATANQGSEATYESGFVIDKFPISRPNLTFSTLTVSNMSPEDSSIYLCSVREQNLNTEAFFGQGTRLTVV.

V gene TRBV6-6 combines with J gene TRBJ1-2; 8 bases agree with TRBD1. This CDR3 is 15 amino acids long. The germline gives CDR1 MNHNY, CDR2 SVGAGI (reference sequence). V trimming: 0 bases; J trimming: 5 bases; junction bases outside the gene matches: 5. The CDR3 loop reads CASSYSRGTGYGYTF. CDR3 nucleotides: TGTGCCAGCAGTTACTCTCGCGGGACAGGATATGGCTACACCTTC.

The chain uses TRBV14 and TRBJ1-1; D ambiguous. The CDR3 totals 13 residues. Germline lookup yields CDR1 SGHDN and CDR2 FVKESK. The ends were cut back, 4 bases at V and 8 bases at J, with 14 bases in the middle. The CDR3 loop reads CASSLRSTQEAFF. Written as DNA, the CDR3 is TGTGCCAGCAGCCTCAGGTCTACGCAAGAAGCTTTCTTT.

The chain recombines TRBV30 with TRBJ1-2; perhaps TRBD1 as D (6 bases). CDR1 and CDR2 (germline): GTSNPN, SVGIG (reference sequence). The CDR3 runs to 11 residues. V shed 5 bases and J shed 8 bases, with 12 bases lying between them. Written as DNA, the CDR3 is TGTGCCTGGTACTTTAGGGGGGGCTACACCTTC. This gives the protein CAWYFRGGYTF.

This clone was seen only once. The chain employs TRBV28 and TRBJ1-2, with D unclear. Deletions cut 5 bases from V and 2 bases from J, with 9 bases between. Germline V gives CDR1 MDHEN, CDR2 SYDVKM. The CDR3 has 13 residues. CDR3 nucleotide sequence: TGTGCCAGCAGTCCCACTATAAACTATGGCTACACCTTC. Its translation: CASSPTINYGYTF.

The J gene is TRBJ1-1, the V gene TRBV5-8; 8 positions match TRBD1. V shed 2 bases, J shed 0 bases, and the junction held 3 bases outside the gene matches. The CDR3 loop spans 15 amino acids. Germline V CDR1 and CDR2: SGHTS, YDEGEE. CDR3 residues: CASSLRTGMNTEAFF. CDR3 DNA sequence: TGTGCCAGCAGCTTACGGACAGGGATGAACACTGAAGCTTTCTTT.

To note about this clone: A junction boundary mismatches the germline segment, possibly from a read error. The chain has TRBV19 and TRBJ2-3, with 10 nucleotides matching TRBD2. The CDR3 has 16 residues. Germline CDR1 and CDR2: LNHDA and SQIVND (reference sequence). This chain's CDR3 is CASSIVAGGYSDTQYF. CDR3 bases: TGTGCCAGCAGTATTGTAGCGGGGGGATATTCAGATACGCAGTATTTT. Drawing the rest from reference TRBV19 and TRBJ2-3, the complete variable domain is DGGITQSPKYLFRKEGQNVTLSCEQNLNHDAMYWYRQDPGQGLRLIYYSQIVNDFQKGDIAEGYSVSREKKESFPLTVTSAQKNPTAFYLCASSIVAGGYSDTQYFGPGTRLTVL.

The chain employs TRBV6-6 and TRBJ1-1; D gene uncertain. The CDR3 spans 9 residues. The V end lost 4 bases, the J end lost 11 bases, and 5 bases lay between the germline ends. Per germline, CDR1 MNHNY and CDR2 SVGAGI (reference sequence). The CDR3 coding sequence is TGTGCCAGCAGTTCACAGGCTTTCTTT. Its protein product is CASSSQAFF.

This rearrangement joins TRBV2 to TRBJ1-2; no reliable D call. V was pared by 3 bases and J by 4 bases, with 6 bases between. CDR1 is SNHLY and CDR2 is FYNNEI in the germline V gene. This CDR3 has 12 residues. The CDR3 sequence is CASSDQRYGYTF. CDR3 coding DNA: TGTGCCAGCAGTGACCAGCGCTATGGCTACACCTTC.

CDR3 nucleotide sequence: TGCGCCAGCGGAAGCGGGAGTGGGTCCTACAATGAGCAGTTCTTC. Protein sequence: CASGSGSGSYNEQFF. The V call is TRBV10-1, the J call TRBJ2-1, with TRBD2 matching over 8 bases. The CDR3 is 15 residues long. Germline lookup yields CDR1 WNHNN and CDR2 SYGVQD (reference sequence). The V gene end was trimmed by 8 bases and the J gene end by 1 base; junction bases not matched to a gene: 7.

This clone was detected only a few times. The J gene is TRBJ2-5, the V gene TRBV9, with 8 bases lining up with TRBD2. The germline V gene encodes CDR1 SGDLS and CDR2 YYNGEE. Losses at the gene ends were 4 bases for V and 7 bases for J; bases not matched to a gene: 12. This CDR3 comprises 15 residues. Here the CDR3 reads CASSPPAGGAGTQYF. The CDR3 bases are TGTGCCAGCAGCCCCCCCGCGGGGGGCGCGGGGACCCAGTACTTC.

The rearrangement links TRBV7-2 to TRBJ1-2; 7 bases line up with TRBD1. This CDR3 is 12 amino acids long. Germline V gene sequence: CDR1 SGHTA, CDR2 FQGNSA. V was clipped by 5 bases and J by 9 bases; unmatched bases: 6. The CDR3 sequence: CASSPQGTRYTF. The CDR3 DNA sequence: TGTGCCAGCAGCCCACAGGGGACTCGCTACACCTTC. The full variable domain, with the rest looked up from reference TRBV7-2 and TRBJ1-2, is GAGVSQSPSNKVTEKGKDVELRCDPISGHTALYWYRQSLGQGLEFLIYFQGNSAPDKSGLPSDRFSAERTGGSVSTLTIQRTQQEDSAVYLCASSPQGTRYTFGSGTRLTVV.

The gene calls are TRBV7-2 and TRBJ1-2; 10 nucleotides match TRBD1. CDR3 length equals 14 residues. V shed 4 bases, J shed 4 bases, and the junction held 3 bases outside the gene matches. Germline CDR1 is SGHTA and CDR2 is FQGNSA. The CDR3 sequence: CASSSTGGLYGYTF. The CDR3 nucleotides are TGTGCCAGCAGCTCGACAGGGGGCCTCTATGGCTACACCTTC.

The chain employs TRBV19 and TRBJ2-2, with a weak D call TRBD1 (6 bases). This CDR3 is built from 14 residues. Per germline, CDR1 LNHDA and CDR2 SQIVND (reference sequence). Here the CDR3 DNA reads TGTGTCCTAACCGGGACACCGGTAACCGGGGAGCTGTTTTTT. Amino acids: CVLTGTPVTGELFF.

V gene TRBV5-1 combines with J gene TRBJ1-2, with unresolved D. V lost 4 bases to trimming and J lost 2 bases, with 18 bases between them. The CDR3 runs to 16 residues. CDR1 SGHRS and CDR2 YFSETQ come from the germline V gene. CDR3 in DNA: TGCGCCAGCAGCCCCTTAACCTCGGGTCCGAACTATGGCTACACCTTC. Its protein product is CASSPLTSGPNYGYTF.

The chain recombines TRBV4-1 with TRBJ2-5, with TRBD2 identical over 7 bases. CDR1 is MGHRA, CDR2 YSYEKL, per germline. CDR3 length: 14 residues. Losses at the gene ends were 1 base for V and 5 bases for J; bases not matched to a gene: 4. CDR3 coding DNA: TGCGCCAGCAGCCAAGGGGGGGGAGGGGAGACCCAGTACTTC. Its translation is CASSQGGGGETQYF.

V usage is TRBV18 and J usage is TRBJ2-5, with D possibly TRBD2 on 6 matching bases. The CDR3 sequence is 17 residues long. V was shortened by 3 bases and J by 0 bases, with 17 bases between the two germline ends. Germline CDR1 reads KGHSH; CDR2 reads LQKENI. The CDR3 reads CASSPSARAGDQETQYF. CDR3 in DNA: TGTGCCAGCTCACCCTCCGCGAGAGCGGGCGACCAAGAGACCCAGTACTTC.

V gene TRBV9 combines with J gene TRBJ1-1, with 9 bases fitting TRBD1. The CDR3 sequence is 14 residues long. Germline CDR1 is SGDLS and CDR2 is YYNGEE. Unmatched junction bases numbered 4, after V lost 3 bases and J lost 4 bases. CDR3 bases: TGTGCCAGCAGCGCTAAGGACAGGGGCACTGAAGCTTTCTTT. Translated, it gives CASSAKDRGTEAFF.